This entry lists 27 T cell receptor beta chains sequenced from one sample in a study of T-cell reconstitution after alpha-beta-depleted transplantation in children (TCRdb year 2016). Libraries came from PCR. Sequencing was performed on an Illumina HiSeq 2500. TCR library preparation used molecular barcoding, with unique molecular identifiers applied to normalize quantification of the TCRbeta repertoire. Using fastp at Q25 and MiXCR, TCRdb reprocessed the public reads and kept productive beta chains. Entries that share a CDR3 protein sequence are merged under the most common genes and DNA. This sample has almost 600,000 distinct CDR3 sequences in its table, and over 25% of those were observed once. Together, the top ten hold 36% of the sample. The intended sense of this specimen's treatment or condition label: allogeneic hematopoietic cell transplantation with graft depleted of TCRalphabeta T cells and CD19 B cells.

Here the sequenced sample was PBMCs, taken before TCRalphabeta/CD19-depleted stem cell transplant. Every receptor here comes from a boy in the first two years of life with Wiskott-Aldrich syndrome, due to receive a stem cell transplant.

The chain employs TRBV9 and TRBJ2-5, with 8 nucleotides matching TRBD2. CDR1 is SGDLS, CDR2 YYNGEE, per germline. The length of the CDR3 is 12 residues. J was trimmed by 11 bases and V by 3 bases; bases with no gene match: 6. The CDR3 DNA is TGTGCCAGCAGCGCTACCGGGACTAGTCAGTACTTC. The encoded protein is CASSATGTSQYF.

This clonotype was found once. The rearrangement links TRBV5-1 to TRBJ2-2; 9 nucleotides line up with TRBD2. V lost 7 bases, J lost 4 bases, and 5 bases stayed unmatched. CDR3 length equals 14 residues. Germline V gene data show CDR1 as SGHRS and CDR2 as YFSETQ. The CDR3 nucleotides read TGCGCCAGCCGACCTAGCGGGGTCACCGGGGAGCTGTTTTTT. The encoded protein is CASRPSGVTGELFF. The complete variable domain, with remaining parts taken from reference TRBV5-1 and TRBJ2-2, reads KAGVTQTPRYLIKTRGQQVTLSCSPISGHRSVSWYQQTPGQGLQFLFEYFSETQRNKGNFPGRFSGRQFSNSRSEMNVSTLELGDSALYLCASRPSGVTGELFFGEGSRLTVL.

This clonotype was detected a few times. CDR3 bases: TGCGCCAGCCGCATCGGACTAGCGGGAGGGGGAGAGACCCAGTACTTC. The encoded protein is CASRIGLAGGGETQYF. The chain recombines TRBV5-1 with TRBJ2-5; TRBD2 matches 15 bases. The CDR3 runs 16 residues. Germline CDR1 SGHRS, CDR2 YFSETQ. V lost 7 bases and J lost 4; bases outside the gene matches: 8.

This chain links TRBV20-1 with TRBJ2-7; 12 bases fit TRBD2. The germline V gene encodes CDR1 DFQATT and CDR2 SNEGSKA (reference sequence). The V segment lost 5 bases and the J segment 6 bases; nucleotides outside the gene matches: 8. The CDR3 is 14 amino acids. The chain's CDR3 is CSAHRLAGEFEQYF. The CDR3 DNA reads TGCAGTGCTCATCGACTAGCGGGAGAATTCGAGCAGTACTTC.

This chain uses TRBV5-1 with TRBJ2-3, with D possibly being TRBD1 (6 bases). Between the trimmed V and J ends, which lost 4 bases and 2 bases, there was a span of 14 bases. The CDR3 is 15 amino acids. Germline-derived CDR1 and CDR2 are SGHRS and YFSETQ. The CDR3 DNA reads TGCGCCAGCAGCGGACCGGGACAACTCACAGATACGCAGTATTTT. Translation gives CASSGPGQLTDTQYF.

This clonotype was seen a few times. The chain uses TRBV29-1 and TRBJ2-1, with 9 bases matching TRBD2. The J segment lost 2 bases and the V segment lost 3 bases, leaving 11 bases of the junction unmatched. Germline V lookup: CDR1 SQVTM, CDR2 ANQGSEA. This CDR3 has 17 residues. CDR3 loop: CSVDGRASGRTYNEQFF. CDR3 bases: TGCAGCGTTGATGGCAGGGCCAGCGGGAGGACCTACAATGAGCAGTTCTTC.

There are a few counts of this clonotype. V gene TRBV28 combines with J gene TRBJ2-7, with TRBD1 matching over 7 bases. Per the germline V gene, CDR1 is MDHEN and CDR2 is SYDVKM. V lost 7 bases to trimming and J lost 3 bases; unmatched junction nucleotides: 9. This CDR3 contains 14 residues. The CDR3 loop reads CASKRVGQYYEQYF. The CDR3 region has the DNA TGTGCCAGCAAACGGGTGGGACAGTACTACGAGCAGTACTTC. Full variable domain (missing parts from reference TRBV28 and TRBJ2-7): DVKVTQSSRYLVKRTGEKVFLECVQDMDHENMFWYRQDPGLGLRLIYFSYDVKMKEKGDIPEGYSVSREKKERFSLILESASTNQTSMYLCASKRVGQYYEQYFGPGTRLTVT.

This clonotype appeared a few times. The V and J genes are TRBV7-2 and TRBJ2-5, with a tentative D call TRBD2 (6 bases). The length of the CDR3 is 13 residues. Deletions cut 5 bases from V and 5 bases from J, with 12 bases between. The germline gives CDR1 SGHTA, CDR2 FQGNSA. The CDR3 protein is CASSGGMGETQYF. The CDR3 DNA sequence: TGTGCCAGCAGCGGAGGGATGGGGGAGACCCAGTACTTC.

The table lists this clonotype with a few counts. V and J are TRBV14 and TRBJ2-1; D is possibly TRBD2 (6 bases). Deletions cut 1 base from V and 0 bases from J, with 10 bases between. CDR3 length: 16 residues. Germline CDR1 reads SGHDN; CDR2 reads FVKESK. The CDR3 DNA is TGTGCCAGCAGCCAAGTAGCGGAGTTCTCCTACAATGAGCAGTTCTTC. Translating gives CASSQVAEFSYNEQFF.

V is TRBV11-2 and J is TRBJ2-7; 7 nucleotides align to TRBD2. The CDR3 totals 15 residues. J lost 2 bases, V lost 5 bases, and 9 bases had no gene match. CDR1 is SGHAT, CDR2 FQNNGV, per germline. As DNA, the CDR3 is TGTGCCAGCAGCCCCTCTAGCGGCCCTACCTACGAGCAGTACTTC. Protein: CASSPSSGPTYEQYF.

The CDR3 loop is CASSLKAGGPGKQYF. The CDR3 DNA follows: TGTGCCAGCAGCCTAAAAGCGGGAGGGCCCGGAAAGCAGTATTTT. The rearrangement uses TRBV7-9 and TRBJ2-3; 10 bases line up with TRBD2. The V and J ends lost 5 bases and 11 bases, in that order; junction bases with no gene match: 13. CDR1 SEHNR and CDR2 FQNEAQ come from the germline V gene (reference sequence). This CDR3 contains 15 residues.

This clonotype was seen a few times. V and J are TRBV5-1 and TRBJ2-2; D is unresolved. V lost 4 bases and J 4 bases, leaving 11 bases between the germline ends. The CDR3 has 14 residues. CDR1 is SGHRS and CDR2 is YFSETQ in the germline V gene. The CDR3 nucleotides are TGCGCCAGCAGCCTCCCAGTGGGCACCGGGGAGCTGTTTTTT. Encoded protein: CASSLPVGTGELFF.

This clonotype was picked up a small number of times. This chain links TRBV20-1 with TRBJ2-2, with a tentative D call TRBD2 (7 bases). V was clipped by 3 bases and J by 0 bases, with 17 bases between them. CDR3 length equals 17 residues. Germline V gives CDR1 DFQATT, CDR2 SNEGSKA (reference sequence). The CDR3 is CSARGGGGYANTGELFF. The CDR3 DNA sequence: TGCAGTGCTAGGGGAGGGGGGGGCTACGCGAACACCGGGGAGCTGTTTTTT.

The rearrangement joins TRBV5-1 to TRBJ2-1, with D unclear. Between the trimmed V and J ends, which lost 4 bases and 5 bases, there was a span of 16 bases. The CDR3 runs to 15 residues. CDR1 and CDR2 (germline): SGHRS, YFSETQ. The CDR3 here is CASSHWVQPNNEQFF. The CDR3 bases are TGCGCCAGCAGCCATTGGGTGCAGCCCAACAATGAGCAGTTCTTC.

The gene calls are TRBV24-1 and TRBJ2-6; D possibly corresponds to TRBD1 (5 bases). V lost 3 bases and J 2 bases, leaving 7 bases between the germline ends. CDR1 and CDR2 from the germline V gene are KGHDR and SFDVKD. The CDR3 length is 15 residues. This chain's CDR3 is CATSDTRAGANVLTF. CDR3 in DNA: TGTGCCACCAGTGATACCAGGGCTGGGGCCAACGTCCTGACTTTC.

This chain uses TRBV20-1 with TRBJ2-7; 7 bases fit TRBD1. There are 16 residues in the CDR3. Germline V gives CDR1 DFQATT, CDR2 SNEGSKA (reference sequence). Germline trimming cut 1 base from V and 4 bases from J; bases unmatched to any gene: 13. CDR3 region: CSARAKRRKGAYEQYF. The CDR3, as DNA: TGCAGTGCTAGAGCAAAGAGACGCAAGGGGGCGTACGAGCAGTACTTC.

A single count supports this clonotype. V usage is TRBV6-5 and J usage is TRBJ2-5; 8 positions match TRBD1. The junction had 12 bases not matched to a gene; V was cut back by 4 bases and J by 5 bases. Germline CDR1 reads MNHEY; CDR2 reads SVGAGI. The CDR3 has 16 amino acids. The CDR3 region has the DNA TGTGCCAGCAGTTTCGGGGAAGGACAGGGTTGGGAGACCCAGTACTTC. Translation: CASSFGEGQGWETQYF.

This clonotype occurred a few times. The chain uses TRBV24-1 and TRBJ2-2; the D is unclear. Trimming took off 3 bases at V and 5 bases at J, with 9 bases between the two ends. This CDR3 is built from 14 residues. Germline V gene lookup returns CDR1 KGHDR and CDR2 SFDVKD. CDR3 amino acids: CATSDAGRTGELFF. CDR3 nucleotide sequence: TGTGCCACCAGTGATGCAGGACGAACCGGGGAGCTGTTTTTT.

This chain joins TRBV29-1 and TRBJ2-7, with 7 bases lining up with TRBD2. CDR3 length: 14 amino acids. Germline assignment: CDR1 SQVTM and CDR2 ANQGSEA. V lost 6 bases, J lost 3 bases, and 11 bases stayed unmatched. This CDR3 reads CSVKRASGDYEQYF. In DNA, the CDR3 is TGCAGCGTCAAAAGGGCTAGCGGTGACTACGAGCAGTACTTC.

The CDR3 DNA reads TGTGCCAGCAGTTACTCGAGAGGGTACGAGCAGTACTTC. Residues: CASSYSRGYEQYF. This chain connects TRBV6-5 to TRBJ2-7, with D perhaps TRBD2 (5 bases). Looked up from germline, CDR1 is MNHEY and CDR2 is SVGAGI. V was cut by 0 bases and J by 4 bases, with 7 bases left in between. The CDR3 sequence is 13 residues long.

The chain joins TRBV29-1 to TRBJ1-1; D remains unclear. The V end lost 5 bases, the J end lost 5 bases, and 15 bases lay between the germline ends. Germline CDR1 and CDR2: SQVTM and ANQGSEA. The CDR3 spans 13 residues. The CDR3 DNA reads as TGCAGCGTTCTGACACAGACCAGGACTGAAGCTTTCTTT. Its protein product is CSVLTQTRTEAFF.

This clonotype came up a few times. J is TRBJ2-5 and V is TRBV28; 8 nucleotides line up with TRBD2. V shed 6 bases, J shed 5 bases, and the junction held 8 bases outside the gene matches. Germline V gives CDR1 MDHEN, CDR2 SYDVKM. The CDR3 has 14 residues. DNA for the CDR3: TGTGCCAGCAGACCCGGGACTAGTGTGGAGACCCAGTACTTC. Translating gives CASRPGTSVETQYF. The whole variable domain, filled in from reference TRBV28 and TRBJ2-5, reads DVKVTQSSRYLVKRTGEKVFLECVQDMDHENMFWYRQDPGLGLRLIYFSYDVKMKEKGDIPEGYSVSREKKERFSLILESASTNQTSMYLCASRPGTSVETQYFGPGTRLLVL.

There are a few counts of this clonotype. V gene TRBV28 combines with J gene TRBJ2-1; TRBD2 is a possible D gene (5 bases). This CDR3 has 13 amino acids. V was trimmed by 6 bases and J by 6 bases, leaving 12 bases between them. The V gene's germline CDR1 is MDHEN and CDR2 SYDVKM. The DNA for the CDR3 is TGTGCCAGCAGAGGGAGCCGGGGCAATGAGCAGTTCTTC. It specifies CASRGSRGNEQFF.

This clonotype was seen only a few times. The chain has TRBV27 and TRBJ2-5; D possibly corresponds to TRBD2 (6 bases). The CDR3 length is 15 residues. Germline V gene data show CDR1 as MNHEY and CDR2 as SMNVEV (reference sequence). V dropped 4 bases and J dropped 4 bases, with 16 bases sitting between them. In DNA, the CDR3 is TGTGCCAGCAGTTCGAAGACTAGGGAAGGAGAGACCCAGTACTTC. It translates to CASSSKTREGETQYF.

J is TRBJ2-3 and V is TRBV5-1; no clear D gene. CDR1 is SGHRS, CDR2 YFSETQ, per germline. CDR3 length: 15 residues. V gave up 2 bases and J gave up 3 bases, with 13 bases separating them. The CDR3 region has the DNA TGCGCCAGCAGCTTCTCGGACGGCAGGACAGATACGCAGTATTTT. Its protein is CASSFSDGRTDTQYF. Full variable domain (rest looked up from reference TRBV5-1 and TRBJ2-3): KAGVTQTPRYLIKTRGQQVTLSCSPISGHRSVSWYQQTPGQGLQFLFEYFSETQRNKGNFPGRFSGRQFSNSRSEMNVSTLELGDSALYLCASSFSDGRTDTQYFGPGTRLTVL.

In its sample, this clonotype was seen a few times. The chain recombines TRBV20-1 with TRBJ2-3, with TRBD2 matching over 10 bases. V lost 6 bases and J lost 6; bases outside the gene matches: 12. This CDR3 region has 15 residues. Per germline, CDR1 DFQATT and CDR2 SNEGSKA (reference sequence). The CDR3 nucleotides are TGCAGTGCCCAAAGTAGCGGGAGGTATTCCGATACGCAGTATTTT. Protein product: CSAQSSGRYSDTQYF.

This clonotype was observed a few times. The rearrangement uses TRBV5-1 and TRBJ1-4; 7 nucleotides align to TRBD1. V gave up 5 bases and J gave up 4 bases; unmatched junction bases: 8. Germline V gene data show CDR1 as SGHRS and CDR2 as YFSETQ. The CDR3 spans 15 residues. The CDR3 DNA is TGCGCCAGCAGGCTCGGACAGGCCTATAATGAAAAACTGTTTTTT. Amino acid sequence: CASRLGQAYNEKLFF.